The 9 T cell receptor beta chains below all came from one sample that was sequenced in a study of blood T cells in healthy people across ages. A second PCR of about 7 to 11 cycles used a sample-barcoded 5' primer and a J-beta primer mix. MiXCR, run by TCRdb on the 5' RACE reads, gives a single entry per CDR3 protein. This sample has approximately 900,000 distinct CDR3 sequences, with 25% to 30% found just once. In addition, the sample was reused for a study of T cells of mothers and their children.

The sequencing input was blood. Receptors originate from a woman aged 40 to 55 in good health.

This clonotype has just a few counts. This rearrangement joins TRBV27 to TRBJ2-3, with 7 nucleotides matching TRBD2. V lost 5 bases, J lost 1 base, and 6 bases stayed unmatched. The germline gives CDR1 MNHEY, CDR2 SMNVEV (reference sequence). The length of the CDR3 is 15 residues. The CDR3 nucleotides are TGTGCCAGCAGTCCGGGACTAACCCGCACAGATACGCAGTATTTT. Protein: CASSPGLTRTDTQYF.

This clonotype was recorded many times. This chain uses TRBV20-1 with TRBJ2-7; tentative D call: TRBD1 (5 bases). Between the trimmed V and J ends, which lost 1 base and 0 bases, there was a span of 19 bases. This CDR3 spans 17 amino acids. Germline V gene lookup returns CDR1 DFQATT and CDR2 SNEGSKA (reference sequence). In nucleotides, the CDR3 is TGCAGTGCTAGAGCAGCGATGACAGTTCCTAGCTCCTACGAGCAGTACTTC. It specifies CSARAAMTVPSSYEQYF.

The CDR3 sequence is CSVEGPTYEQYF. The DNA of the CDR3 is TGCAGCGTTGAGGGACCTACCTACGAGCAGTACTTC. V and J are TRBV29-1 and TRBJ2-7; D tentatively fits TRBD1 or TRBD2 (5 bases each). CDR1 and CDR2 (germline): SQVTM, ANQGSEA. V lost 3 bases to trimming and J lost 2 bases, with 8 bases between them. The CDR3 contains 12 residues.

The chain links TRBV29-1 to TRBJ1-1; D call uncertain. CDR1 and CDR2 (germline): SQVTM, ANQGSEA. The V gene lost 2 bases and the J gene lost 0 bases, with 10 bases spanning the gap. CDR3 length: 14 residues. The CDR3 region is CSVESRRVNTEAFF. DNA of the CDR3: TGCAGCGTTGAATCCCGCCGGGTGAACACTGAAGCTTTCTTT.

The sample holds many counts of this clonotype. The chain carries TRBV20-1 and TRBJ1-5, with 9 positions matching TRBD1. J gave up 0 bases and V 3 bases, and 9 bases lay outside the gene matches. The CDR3 is 17 residues long. Per the germline V gene, CDR1 is DFQATT and CDR2 is SNEGSKA (reference sequence). CDR3 loop: CSARVRTGDYSNQPQHF. Written as DNA, the CDR3 is TGCAGTGCTAGGGTAAGGACAGGGGATTATAGCAATCAGCCCCAGCATTTT.

This clonotype was seen a handful of times. The V and J genes are TRBV18 and TRBJ2-3; D is uncertain. V dropped 2 bases and J dropped 3 bases, with 9 bases sitting between them. Per germline, CDR1 KGHSH and CDR2 LQKENI. The CDR3 runs 14 residues. CDR3: CASSPIAGTDTQYF. CDR3 bases: TGTGCCAGCTCACCAATAGCTGGGACAGATACGCAGTATTTT.

In its sample, this clonotype was seen a few times. The chain recombines TRBV14 with TRBJ1-1; a possible D gene is TRBD1 (6 bases). Germline V gene data show CDR1 as SGHDN and CDR2 as FVKESK. Trimming shortened V by 0 bases and J by 4 bases, and 12 bases separated the two germline ends. CDR3 size: 15 residues. CDR3 in amino acids: CASSQDVGQPTEAFF. In DNA, the CDR3 is TGTGCCAGCAGCCAAGATGTCGGACAGCCCACTGAAGCTTTCTTT. Combining the CDR3 with reference TRBV14 and TRBJ1-1 gives the whole variable domain EAGVTQFPSHSVIEKGQTVTLRCDPISGHDNLYWYRRVMGKEIKFLLHFVKESKQDESGMPNNRFLAERTGGTYSTLKVQPAELEDSGVYFCASSQDVGQPTEAFFGQGTRLTVV.

This clonotype occurred once. The V and J genes are TRBV7-2 and TRBJ2-1, with TRBD2 identical over 8 bases. Unmatched junction bases numbered 13, after V lost 5 bases and J lost 7 bases. Per germline, CDR1 SGHTA and CDR2 FQGNSA. The CDR3 consists of 16 residues. CDR3 sequence: CASSLTYGGGRNEQFF. The CDR3 DNA sequence: TGTGCCAGCAGCCTGACTTACGGGGGGGGCAGGAATGAGCAGTTCTTC.

This chain's CDR3 is CASSVRPWPTDTQYF. In DNA, the CDR3 is TGTGCCAGCAGCGTGAGACCATGGCCCACAGATACGCAGTATTTT. The V and J genes are TRBV9 and TRBJ2-3; D call uncertain. The ends were cut back, 2 bases at V and 2 bases at J, with 12 bases in the middle. Germline CDR1 reads SGDLS; CDR2 reads YYNGEE. CDR3 size: 15 residues.